This T cell receptor beta chain was recovered during a study of cytomegalovirus exposure and HLA in healthy donors. On the study more broadly: A prior study identified approximately 120 million unique TCR beta sequences from about 200 million T cells.

The PCR ran on 60 Vbeta and 13 Jbeta primers. The repertoire was sequenced with immunoSEQ multiplex PCR; TCRdb's copy has only in-frame clones and lacks some. The sample lists roughly 100,000 clones; around 82% were seen once. To note about this clone: Its antigen is unidentified.

CDR3 length equals 13 residues. Trimming stripped 4 bases from V and 3 bases from J, with 9 bases between. Per the germline V gene, CDR1 is SQVTM and CDR2 is ANQGSEA. Findings and caveats of the study: While the bulk of TCR sequences proved rare, some public TCRs turned up in many donors. By HLA locus, TCR association rates varied in a later analysis, with DRB1 showing the most and HLA-C the fewest. Donors belonging to an Asian-associated ancestry cluster reportedly showed fewer N-insertions in productive TCRs than the approximately 640-donor mean, according to what a later analysis found.

The sample was PBMCs. This TCR came from a middle-aged woman in good health and CMV-seronegative. This chain connects TRBV29-1 to TRBJ2-2, with TRBD1 as a possible D gene (6 bases). The CDR3, as DNA: TGCAGCGTTGTGGCAGGGGACACCGGGGAGCTGTTTTTT. This sequence encodes CSVVAGDTGELFF.